This TCR beta chain was identified in a study of T cells in Graves' hyperthyroidism and ophthalmopathy. PBMCs were obtained from about 10 ml fresh peripheral blood. This clonotype was detected many times. Researchers amplified the TCR beta CDR3 regions from RNA transcripts. HTBI primers were employed in a first-round RT-PCR of the TCR CDR3. MiXCR, run by TCRdb on the multiplex PCR reads, gives a single entry per CDR3 protein. The repertoire consists of under 800,000 distinct CDR3 sequences, with approximately 14% occurring once and the leading ten covering approximately 10%. There are 17 residues in the CDR3. Germline V gives CDR1 MNHEY, CDR2 SVGEGT. With 4 bases removed from V and 0 bases from J, the gap between germline ends came to 18 bases.

The TCR originated in a young woman with Graves' hyperthyroidism. Sequencing was done on a sample of blood. The V and J genes are TRBV6-2 or TRBV6-3 and TRBJ1-1; D remains unclear. CDR3 DNA: TGTGCCAGCAGTTGGGTTCAAGGCTCTTGGATGAACACTGAAGCTTTCTTT. It encodes CASSWVQGSWMNTEAFF.